What follows are 23 T cell receptor beta chains derived from one specimen sequenced in a study of graft-versus-host responses after intestinal transplantation. Method: immunoSEQ multiplex PCR; TCRdb's copy keeps in-frame clones and lacks some. The sample lists approximately 37,000 clones, 85% to 95% occurring once. The specimen was PBMCs, collected approximately 700 days after intestinal transplantation. These receptors were taken from a human patient who received an intestinal transplant, so some T cells may come from the graft donor.

This sequence joins TRBV5-3 and TRBJ2-1; 7 bases are a match to TRBD1. TRBV5-3 is an ORF; its function is uncertain. CDR3 length: 14 residues. Trimming at V came to 9 bases and at J to 2 bases, leaving 8 bases not matched to a gene. This CDR3 reads CATNTGETYNEQFF. CDR3 bases: TGTGCCACCAATACAGGGGAGACCTACAATGAGCAGTTCTTC.

V gene TRBV11-3 combines with J gene TRBJ2-7, with 8 bases that match TRBD1. The germline V gene encodes CDR1 SGHNT and CDR2 YENEEA. The V and J ends lost 4 bases and 6 bases, in that order; junction bases with no gene match: 5. The CDR3 sequence is 13 residues long. DNA for the CDR3: TGTGCCAGCAGCTCAGGGGGCAGGGGCGAGCAGTACTTC. Its translation: CASSSGGRGEQYF.

This rearrangement joins TRBV2 to TRBJ1-2; unclear D gene. V was cut by 7 bases and J by 4 bases, with 13 bases left in between. CDR1 SNHLY and CDR2 FYNNEI come from the germline V gene. The CDR3 length is 13 residues. CDR3 sequence (DNA): TGTGCCAGCAACGAGGGATTTTCCTATGGCTACACCTTC. Protein sequence: CASNEGFSYGYTF.

This clone was detected only once. The chain recombines TRBV7-9 with TRBJ2-5, with D hard to call. The germline V gene has CDR1 SEHNR and CDR2 FQNEAQ (reference sequence). The V and J ends lost 3 bases and 5 bases respectively, with 13 bases between them. The CDR3 length is 14 residues. The CDR3 loop reads CASSLAKRRETQYF. The CDR3 nucleotides are TGTGCCAGCAGCTTGGCAAAAAGGCGGGAGACCCAGTACTTC.

This clone was recorded a few times. The chain uses TRBV6-4 and TRBJ1-2, with D uncertain. The V end was cut by 2 bases, the J end by 7 bases, with 5 bases between. The CDR3 is made up of 11 amino acids. Germline CDR1 reads MRHNA; CDR2 reads SNTAGT. CDR3 bases: TGTGCCAGCAGTGACGGGAGTGGCTACACCTTC. Translated, it gives CASSDGSGYTF.

This rearrangement joins TRBV30 to TRBJ2-3, with D tentatively TRBD1 (6 bases). The CDR3 loop spans 16 amino acids. Per the germline V gene, CDR1 is GTSNPN and CDR2 is SVGIG (reference sequence). V was shortened by 3 bases and J by 6 bases, with 22 bases between the two germline ends. The CDR3 region has the DNA TGTGCCTGGAGCCCCCTGGGGGACACAAGGTTGGATACGCAGTATTTT. As protein: CAWSPLGDTRLDTQYF.

DNA for the CDR3: TGTGCCAGCAGCTTGAGGGAGGGGGCCTTTGAGACCCAGTACTTC. Amino acid sequence: CASSLREGAFETQYF. The chain recombines TRBV11-1 with TRBJ2-5; D possibly matches TRBD1 or TRBD2 (7 bases each). The CDR3 loop spans 15 amino acids. V gave up 3 bases and J gave up 5 bases, with 16 bases separating them. Germline CDR1 and CDR2: SGHAT and FQDESV (reference sequence).

This clone was picked up one time. The chain is built from TRBV5-1 and TRBJ2-5; D is possibly TRBD2 (5 bases). CDR3 length: 14 amino acids. V dropped 7 bases and J dropped 4 bases, with 17 bases sitting between them. Germline CDR1 SGHRS, CDR2 YFSETQ. CDR3 bases: TGCGCCAGCCGCCCGATCGCGGGTCCAGAGACCCAGTACTTC. Translation gives CASRPIAGPETQYF.

The rearrangement links TRBV4-1 to TRBJ1-2; D is possibly TRBD1 (5 bases). The CDR3 contains 16 residues. Trimming removed 1 base from V and 7 bases from J, with 19 bases in between. Germline CDR1 MGHRA, CDR2 YSYEKL. The CDR3 DNA sequence: TGCGCCAGCAGCCAAGGACGACTCGGACATTTTAGTGGCTACACCTTC. Protein: CASSQGRLGHFSGYTF.

The chain combines TRBV11-3 with TRBJ2-7, with a possible D match to TRBD2 (5 bases). The germline gives CDR1 SGHNT, CDR2 YENEEA. Trimming stripped 2 bases from V and 0 bases from J, with 11 bases between. This CDR3 comprises 15 residues. CDR3 nucleotide sequence: TGTGCCAGCAGCTTATACGGGGTCAGCTCCTACGAGCAGTACTTC. It codes for CASSLYGVSSYEQYF.

This CDR3 reads CASSHAYEQYF. The CDR3 DNA follows: TGCGCCAGCAGTCACGCCTACGAGCAGTACTTC. The chain is built from TRBV4-1 and TRBJ2-7; D not certain. V was cut by 6 bases and J by 2 bases, with 5 bases left in between. There are 11 residues in the CDR3. Germline V gives CDR1 MGHRA, CDR2 YSYEKL.

This chain uses TRBV7-9 with TRBJ2-7; D remains ambiguous. The CDR3 runs 16 residues. Per germline, CDR1 SEHNR and CDR2 FQNEAQ (reference sequence). Trimming pared 5 bases from V and 4 bases from J, leaving 21 bases between. The DNA of the CDR3 is TGTGCCAGCAGCACCTATTCCGGGCTTGGAGTTTACGAGCAGTACTTC. It encodes CASSTYSGLGVYEQYF.

The CDR3 bases are TGTGCCAGCAGCTTAAGAGCGGACGCGAACACCGGGGAGCTGTTTTTT. Translation: CASSLRADANTGELFF. This chain links TRBV7-3 with TRBJ2-2, with a weak D call TRBD2 (5 bases). V was trimmed by 1 base and J by 0 bases, leaving 9 bases between them. This CDR3 region has 16 residues. Germline V gene data show CDR1 as SGHTA and CDR2 as FQGTGA.

This clone was detected only once. The chain recombines TRBV7-4 with TRBJ2-1; D possibly corresponds to TRBD2 (5 bases). Germline CDR1 and CDR2: SGHVT and SQSDAQ. V was pared by 7 bases and J by 5 bases, with 27 bases between. CDR3 size: 18 residues. CDR3 loop: CASTTADWKIETHNEQFF. The CDR3 DNA reads as TGTGCCAGCACGACGGCGGACTGGAAAATAGAGACGCACAATGAGCAGTTCTTC. The full variable domain, completed using reference TRBV7-4 and TRBJ2-1, is GAGVSQSPRYKVAKRGRDVALRCDSISGHVTLYWYRQTLGQGSEVLTYSQSDAQRDKSGRPSGRFSAERPERSVSTLKIQRTEQGDSAVYLCASTTADWKIETHNEQFFGPGTRLTVL.

The V and J genes are TRBV2 and TRBJ2-7; 9 bases are shared with TRBD2. The length of the CDR3 is 16 residues. Per germline, CDR1 SNHLY and CDR2 FYNNEI. The V and J ends lost 4 bases and 5 bases, in that order; junction bases with no gene match: 12. The CDR3 nucleotides read TGTGCCAGCAGTGGCCTCAGATGGGTAGCGGGAGACGAGCAGTACTTC. It encodes CASSGLRWVAGDEQYF. Filled out from reference TRBV2 and TRBJ2-7, the complete variable domain reads EPEVTQTPSHQVTQMGQEVILRCVPISNHLYFYWYRQILGQKVEFLVSFYNNEISEKSEIFDDQFSVERPDGSNFTLKIRSTKLEDSAMYFCASSGLRWVAGDEQYFGPGTRLTVT.

The V gene is TRBV4-1, the J gene TRBJ1-5; unclear D gene. The CDR3 has 15 amino acids. Trimming pared 2 bases from V and 4 bases from J, leaving 12 bases between. Germline-derived CDR1 and CDR2 are MGHRA and YSYEKL. This CDR3 reads CASSQLGVLNQPQHF. The CDR3 DNA reads as TGCGCCAGCAGCCAATTAGGAGTCCTGAATCAGCCCCAGCATTTT.

The chain joins TRBV5-4 to TRBJ2-3, with a tentative D call TRBD2 (5 bases). Trimming removed 4 bases at V and 3 bases at J, with 18 bases between. CDR1 is SGHNT, CDR2 YYREEE, per germline (reference sequence). This CDR3 comprises 16 residues. CDR3 residues: CASSGTLRAGTDTQYF. In DNA, the CDR3 is TGTGCCAGCAGCGGCACCCTGCGGGCCGGGACAGATACGCAGTATTTT.

V gene TRBV11-2 combines with J gene TRBJ1-1; weak D call: TRBD1 (6 bases). Germline V gene lookup returns CDR1 SGHAT and CDR2 FQNNGV. Trimming cost V 7 bases and J 1 base, with 25 bases left between them. The CDR3 spans 18 residues. In nucleotides, the CDR3 is TGTGCCAGCAACATCATTGGGTCCGCCGGGGGGCAGAACACTGAAGCTTTCTTT. This sequence encodes CASNIIGSAGGQNTEAFF.

This rearrangement joins TRBV13 to TRBJ2-6; D not resolved. Trimming cost V 2 bases and J 1 base, with 9 bases left between them. Germline V gives CDR1 PRHDT, CDR2 FYEKMQ (reference sequence). The CDR3 sequence is 16 residues long. The CDR3 DNA follows: TGTGCCAGCAGCTTATCCAGGCTATCTGGGGCCAACGTCCTGACTTTC. Translated: CASSLSRLSGANVLTF.

J is TRBJ1-2 and V is TRBV4-1; no firm D call. The germline V gene has CDR1 MGHRA and CDR2 YSYEKL. Trimming cost V 1 base and J 4 bases, with 16 bases left between them. The CDR3 is 16 residues long. The CDR3 DNA is TGCGCCAGCAGCCAAGTTGAACGGCAGACCCGCTATGGCTACACCTTC. It codes for CASSQVERQTRYGYTF.

This rearrangement joins TRBV13 to TRBJ2-3; 15 bases agree with TRBD2. The CDR3 runs 18 residues. V lost 5 bases to trimming and J lost 4 bases; unmatched junction nucleotides: 10. CDR1 is PRHDT, CDR2 FYEKMQ, per germline (reference sequence). The CDR3 DNA reads TGTGCCAGCAGCAAACGGACTAGCGGGGGGGCCGTAGCAGATACGCAGTATTTT. As protein: CASSKRTSGGAVADTQYF.

CDR3: CASSEYTGATHQPQHF. The CDR3 DNA reads TGTGCCAGCAGTGAATATACAGGGGCGACCCACCAGCCCCAGCATTTT. The chain uses TRBV6-1 and TRBJ1-5, with 7 bases that match TRBD1. Per germline, CDR1 MNHNS and CDR2 SASEGT. CDR3 length: 16 residues. V lost 2 bases, J lost 7 bases, and 11 bases stayed unmatched.

The chain recombines TRBV7-6 with TRBJ2-2; D possibly corresponds to TRBD2 (6 bases). The V and J ends lost 5 bases and 2 bases respectively, with 12 bases between them. CDR3 length: 15 amino acids. CDR1 and CDR2 from the germline V gene are SGHVS and FNYEAQ. Here the CDR3 reads CASSRRDSNTGELFF. CDR3 DNA: TGTGCCAGCAGCCGACGGGACTCAAACACCGGGGAGCTGTTTTTT.